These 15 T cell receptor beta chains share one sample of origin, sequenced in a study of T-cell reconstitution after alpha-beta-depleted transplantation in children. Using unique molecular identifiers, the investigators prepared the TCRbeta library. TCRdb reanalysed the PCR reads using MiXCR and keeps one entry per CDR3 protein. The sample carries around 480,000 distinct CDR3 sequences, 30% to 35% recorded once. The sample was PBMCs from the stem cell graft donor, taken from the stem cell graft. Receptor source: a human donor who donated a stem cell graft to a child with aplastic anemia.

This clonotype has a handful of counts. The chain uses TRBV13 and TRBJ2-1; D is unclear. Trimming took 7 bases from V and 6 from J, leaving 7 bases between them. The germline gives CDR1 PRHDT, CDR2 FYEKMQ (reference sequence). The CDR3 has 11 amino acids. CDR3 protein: CASMGINEQFF. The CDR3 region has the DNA TGTGCCAGCATGGGAATCAATGAGCAGTTCTTC.

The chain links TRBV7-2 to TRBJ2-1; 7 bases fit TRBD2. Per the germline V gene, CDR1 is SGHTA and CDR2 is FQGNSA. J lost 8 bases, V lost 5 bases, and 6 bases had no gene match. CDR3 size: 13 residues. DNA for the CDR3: TGTGCCAGCAGCCCCTGGACTAGAGATGAGCAGTTCTTC. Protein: CASSPWTRDEQFF.

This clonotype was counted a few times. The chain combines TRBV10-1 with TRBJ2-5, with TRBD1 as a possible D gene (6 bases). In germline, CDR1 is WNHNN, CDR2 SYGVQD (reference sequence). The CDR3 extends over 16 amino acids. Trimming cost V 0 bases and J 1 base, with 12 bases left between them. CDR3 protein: CASSESGAPLQETQYF. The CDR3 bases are TGCGCCAGCAGTGAGTCGGGGGCCCCACTCCAAGAGACCCAGTACTTC.

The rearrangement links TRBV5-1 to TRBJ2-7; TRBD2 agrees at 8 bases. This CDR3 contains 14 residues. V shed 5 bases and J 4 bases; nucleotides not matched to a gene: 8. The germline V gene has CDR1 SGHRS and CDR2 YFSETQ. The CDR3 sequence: CASSLTAGEYEQYF. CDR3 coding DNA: TGCGCCAGCAGTCTCACAGCGGGAGAGTACGAGCAGTACTTC.

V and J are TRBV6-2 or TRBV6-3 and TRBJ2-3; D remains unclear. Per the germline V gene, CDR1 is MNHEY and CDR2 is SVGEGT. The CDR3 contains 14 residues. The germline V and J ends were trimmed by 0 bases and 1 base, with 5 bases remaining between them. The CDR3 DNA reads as TGTGCCAGCAGTTACTCGACTCGCACAGATACGCAGTATTTT. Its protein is CASSYSTRTDTQYF.

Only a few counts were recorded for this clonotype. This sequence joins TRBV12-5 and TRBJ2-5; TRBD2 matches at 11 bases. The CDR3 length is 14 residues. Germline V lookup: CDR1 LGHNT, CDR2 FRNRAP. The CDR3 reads CVSPTSGGQETQYF. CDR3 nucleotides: TGTGTTTCACCCACTAGCGGGGGACAAGAGACCCAGTACTTC. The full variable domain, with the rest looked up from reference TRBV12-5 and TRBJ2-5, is DARVTQTPRHKVTEMGQEVTMRCQPILGHNTVFWYRQTMMQGLELLAYFRNRAPLDDSGMPKDRFSAEMPDATLATLKIQPSEPRDSAVYFCVSPTSGGQETQYFGPGTRLLVL.

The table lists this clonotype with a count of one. In DNA form, the CDR3 reads TGCAGTGCTAGAAGCGGGACTAGGAAGAATGAGCAGTTCTTC. This codes for CSARSGTRKNEQFF. The V gene is TRBV20-1, the J gene TRBJ2-1; 8 nucleotides align to TRBD2. The CDR3 spans 14 residues. V was pared by 2 bases and J by 7 bases, with 7 bases of the junction left unmatched. CDR1 and CDR2 (germline): DFQATT, SNEGSKA (reference sequence).

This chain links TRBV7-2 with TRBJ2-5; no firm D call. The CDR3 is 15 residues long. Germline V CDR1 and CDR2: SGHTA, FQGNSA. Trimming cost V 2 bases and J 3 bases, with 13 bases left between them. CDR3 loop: CASSLFAQREETQYF. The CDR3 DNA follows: TGTGCCAGCAGCTTATTCGCGCAAAGGGAAGAGACCCAGTACTTC.

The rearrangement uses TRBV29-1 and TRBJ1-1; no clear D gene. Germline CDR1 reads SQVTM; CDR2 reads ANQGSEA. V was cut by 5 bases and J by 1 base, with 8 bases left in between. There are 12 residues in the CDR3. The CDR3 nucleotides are TGCAGCGTTCGGCAGGCGAACACTGAAGCTTTCTTT. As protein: CSVRQANTEAFF.

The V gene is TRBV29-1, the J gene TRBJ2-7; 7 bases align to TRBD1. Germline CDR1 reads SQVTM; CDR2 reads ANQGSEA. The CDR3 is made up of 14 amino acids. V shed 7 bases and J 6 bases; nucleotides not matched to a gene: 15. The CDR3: CSGNYGTDPSEQYF. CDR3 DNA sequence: TGCAGCGGAAACTACGGGACAGACCCCTCCGAGCAGTACTTC.

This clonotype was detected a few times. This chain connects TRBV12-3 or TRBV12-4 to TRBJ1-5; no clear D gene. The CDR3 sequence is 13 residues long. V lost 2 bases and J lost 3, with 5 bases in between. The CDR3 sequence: CASSLRTNQPQHF. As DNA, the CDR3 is TGTGCCAGCAGTTTACGGACCAATCAGCCCCAGCATTTT.

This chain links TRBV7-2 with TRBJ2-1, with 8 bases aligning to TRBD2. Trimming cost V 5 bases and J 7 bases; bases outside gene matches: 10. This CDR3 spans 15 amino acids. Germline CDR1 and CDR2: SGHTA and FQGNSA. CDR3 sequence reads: CASSPGAGVRNEQFF. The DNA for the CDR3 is TGTGCCAGCAGCCCAGGAGCGGGAGTCAGGAATGAGCAGTTCTTC.

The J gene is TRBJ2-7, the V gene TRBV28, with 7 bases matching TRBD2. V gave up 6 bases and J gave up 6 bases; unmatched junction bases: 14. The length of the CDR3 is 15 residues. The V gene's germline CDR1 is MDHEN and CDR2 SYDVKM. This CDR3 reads CASSPGGGWVGEQYV. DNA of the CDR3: TGTGCCAGCAGCCCTGGGGGGGGTTGGGTTGGCGAGCAGTACGTC.

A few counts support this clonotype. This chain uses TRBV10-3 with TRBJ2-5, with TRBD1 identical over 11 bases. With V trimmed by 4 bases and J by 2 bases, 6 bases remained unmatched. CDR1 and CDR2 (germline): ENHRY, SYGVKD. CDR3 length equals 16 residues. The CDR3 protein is CAISGTGGAMQETQYF. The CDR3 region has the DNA TGTGCCATCAGTGGGACAGGGGGCGCAATGCAAGAGACCCAGTACTTC.

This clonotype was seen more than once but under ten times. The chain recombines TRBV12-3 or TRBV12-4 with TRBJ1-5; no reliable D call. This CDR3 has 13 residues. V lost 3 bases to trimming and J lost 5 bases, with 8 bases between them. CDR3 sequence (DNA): TGTGCCAGCAGTTTCGGTCTGGATCAGCCCCAGCATTTT. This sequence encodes CASSFGLDQPQHF.